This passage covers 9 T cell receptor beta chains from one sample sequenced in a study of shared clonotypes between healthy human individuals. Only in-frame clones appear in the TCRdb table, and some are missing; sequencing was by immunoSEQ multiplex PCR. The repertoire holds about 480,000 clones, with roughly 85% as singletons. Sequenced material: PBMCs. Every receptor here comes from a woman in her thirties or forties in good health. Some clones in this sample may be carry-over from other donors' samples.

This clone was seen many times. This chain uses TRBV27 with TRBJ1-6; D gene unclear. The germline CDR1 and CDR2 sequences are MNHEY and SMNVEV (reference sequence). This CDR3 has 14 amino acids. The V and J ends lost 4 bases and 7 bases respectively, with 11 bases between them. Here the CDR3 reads CASSYRQRNSPLHF. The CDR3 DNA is TGTGCCAGCAGTTATAGGCAGCGCAATTCACCCCTCCACTTT.

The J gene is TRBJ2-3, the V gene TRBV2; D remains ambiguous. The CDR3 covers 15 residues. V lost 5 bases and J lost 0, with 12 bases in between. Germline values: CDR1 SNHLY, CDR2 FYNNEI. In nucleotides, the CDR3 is TGTGCCAGCAGTCTCAGGTTAGCTAGCACAGATACGCAGTATTTT. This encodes CASSLRLASTDTQYF.

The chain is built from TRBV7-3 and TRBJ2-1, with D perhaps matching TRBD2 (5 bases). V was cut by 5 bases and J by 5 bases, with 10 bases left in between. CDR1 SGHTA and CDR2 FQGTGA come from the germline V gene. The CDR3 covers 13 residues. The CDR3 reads CASSRPGNNEQFF. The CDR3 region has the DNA TGTGCCAGCAGCCGCCCGGGAAACAATGAGCAGTTCTTC.

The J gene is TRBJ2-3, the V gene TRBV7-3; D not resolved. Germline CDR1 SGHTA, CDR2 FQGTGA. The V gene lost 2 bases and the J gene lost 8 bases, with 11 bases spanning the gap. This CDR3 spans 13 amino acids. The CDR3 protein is CASSLEGLGTQYF. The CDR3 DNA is TGTGCCAGCAGCTTAGAAGGTCTAGGTACGCAGTATTTT.

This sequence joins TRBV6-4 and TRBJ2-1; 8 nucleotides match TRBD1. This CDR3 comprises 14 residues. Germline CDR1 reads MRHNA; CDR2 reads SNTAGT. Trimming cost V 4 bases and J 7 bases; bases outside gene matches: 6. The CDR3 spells CASSASGTGNEQFF. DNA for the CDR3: TGTGCCAGCAGTGCGTCCGGGACAGGTAATGAGCAGTTCTTC.

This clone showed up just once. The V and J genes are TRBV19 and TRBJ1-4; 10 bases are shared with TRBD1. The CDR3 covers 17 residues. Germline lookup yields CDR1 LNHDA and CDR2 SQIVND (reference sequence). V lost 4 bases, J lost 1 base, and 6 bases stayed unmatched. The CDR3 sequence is CASSTRTGGRTNEKLFF. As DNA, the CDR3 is TGTGCCAGTAGTACCCGGACAGGGGGACGAACTAATGAAAAACTGTTTTTT.

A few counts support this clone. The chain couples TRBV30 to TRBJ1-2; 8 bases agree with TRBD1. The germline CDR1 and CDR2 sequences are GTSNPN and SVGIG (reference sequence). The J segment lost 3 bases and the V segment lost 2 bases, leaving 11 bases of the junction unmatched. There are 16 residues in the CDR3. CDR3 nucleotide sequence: TGTGCCTGGAGTCCGAGCAGGGGGCAGGAAGACTATGGCTACACCTTC. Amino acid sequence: CAWSPSRGQEDYGYTF.

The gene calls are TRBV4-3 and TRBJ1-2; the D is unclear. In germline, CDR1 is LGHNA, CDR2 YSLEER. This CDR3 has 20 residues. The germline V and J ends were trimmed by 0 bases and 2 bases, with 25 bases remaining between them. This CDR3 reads CASSQEIVDPTSPWNYGYTF. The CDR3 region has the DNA TGCGCCAGCAGCCAAGAAATTGTAGATCCGACCAGTCCCTGGAACTATGGCTACACCTTC.

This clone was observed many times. CDR3 sequence (DNA): TGTGCCAGCAGCCAACGATTTAGCAGGGAAGCTTTCTTT. Encoded protein: CASSQRFSREAFF. The rearrangement joins TRBV16 to TRBJ1-1; unclear D gene. The germline gives CDR1 KGHSY, CDR2 FQNENV. The V end was cut by 2 bases, the J end by 8 bases, with 12 bases between. The CDR3 totals 13 residues.